Included here is one T cell receptor beta chain sequence, with context. Its target is not known. This sample was taken from a study of T cells in Graves' hyperthyroidism and ophthalmopathy. V shed 2 bases and J shed 5 bases, with 9 bases lying between them. Germline-derived CDR1 and CDR2 are GTSNPN and SVGIG (reference sequence). CDR3 length equals 12 residues. Diagnostic assessment was based on clinical symptoms, serum thyroxine and TRAb, thyroid ultrasound and orbital computed tomography. Whole-study findings and limits: Most expanded thyroid clonotypes above 0.001 also appeared in blood.

Using RNA transcripts as the source, TCR beta CDR3 regions were amplified. First-round RT-PCR with HTBI primers amplified the TCR CDR3 region. Using its own MiXCR run on the multiplex PCR reads, TCRdb lists one record per CDR3 protein. The repertoire holds about 300,000 distinct CDR3 sequences, with 25% as singletons. The TCR sequence derives from a man aged 35-49 years with Graves' hyperthyroidism that later progressed to Graves' ophthalmopathy. Source material: blood. V gene TRBV30 combines with J gene TRBJ1-2, with D possibly TRBD1 on 5 matching bases. The CDR3 region has the DNA TGTGCCTGGAGTATGCAGGGATATGGCTACACCTTC. Protein sequence: CAWSMQGYGYTF.